Below are 9 T cell receptor beta chains sequenced from a single sample in a study of T cells in Graves' hyperthyroidism and ophthalmopathy. TCR beta CDR3 region amplification was performed from RNA transcripts. TCR CDR3 regions were first amplified by RT-PCR with HTBI primers. TCRdb ran MiXCR on the multiplex PCR reads and lists one entry per CDR3 protein. In the table there are 300,000 to 400,000 distinct CDR3 sequences, about 15% of which are singletons. Specimen: blood. Every receptor here comes from a woman younger than 45 with Graves' ophthalmopathy.

This clonotype was counted a few times. The J gene is TRBJ2-3, the V gene TRBV7-9; D gene ambiguous. The V gene lost 2 bases and the J gene lost 0 bases, with 9 bases spanning the gap. Germline V lookup: CDR1 SEHNR, CDR2 FQNEAQ (reference sequence). This CDR3 has 15 residues. CDR3: CASSLLSESTDTQYF. For the CDR3, the DNA is TGTGCCAGCAGCTTATTGTCAGAGAGCACAGATACGCAGTATTTT. Looking up the rest from reference TRBV7-9 and TRBJ2-3 gives the full variable domain: DTGVSQNPRHKITKRGQNVTFRCDPISEHNRLYWYRQTLGQGPEFLTYFQNEAQLEKSRLLSDRFSAERPKGSFSTLEIQRTEQGDSAMYLCASSLLSESTDTQYFGPGTRLTVL.

In the case of this clonotype: The junction departs from germline at one end; a sequencing error may be responsible. V is TRBV12-3 or TRBV12-4 and J is TRBJ2-1; no definite D call. The CDR3 spans 18 residues. The CDR3 DNA is TGTGCCAGAAGTTTAAGAAGAGTGCTGGGGAATAGGTCCAATGAGCAGTTCTTC. Protein: CARSLRRVLGNRSNEQFF.

A remark on this clonotype: Likely a read error: the CDR3 ends without its conserved phenylalanine or tryptophan. This chain links TRBV7-9 with TRBJ2-5, with TRBD1 matching over 7 bases. CDR1 SEHNR and CDR2 FQNEAQ come from the germline V gene (reference sequence). J was trimmed by 3 bases and V by 6 bases; bases with no gene match: 4. The CDR3 is made up of 13 amino acids. CDR3 sequence (DNA): TGTGCCAGCAGAATCACAGGGGAAGAGACCCAGTACCTC. Residues: CASRITGEETQYL.

This clonotype was picked up many times. The chain couples TRBV2 to TRBJ2-1; D remains unclear. The germline V gene encodes CDR1 SNHLY and CDR2 FYNNEI. The CDR3 spans 12 residues. V lost 9 bases to trimming and J lost 7 bases, with 13 bases between them. CDR3 sequence reads: CASQTRRNEQFF. CDR3 sequence (DNA): TGTGCCAGTCAAACCCGTCGGAATGAGCAGTTCTTC.

Worth noting for this clonotype: The conserved final phenylalanine or tryptophan is absent from the CDR3, which likely points to a read error. The J gene is TRBJ2-7, the V gene TRBV20-1, with 9 bases fitting TRBD1. V trimming: 3 bases; J trimming: 4 bases; junction bases outside the gene matches: 16. The CDR3 has 17 amino acids. CDR1 and CDR2 from the germline V gene are DFQATT and SNEGSKA (reference sequence). As DNA, the CDR3 is TGCAGTGCTAGTGATAACACCGGACAGGGGTCTGGATACGAGCAGTACTCC. This gives the protein CSASDNTGQGSGYEQYS.

The table lists this clonotype with many counts. The chain couples TRBV7-2 to TRBJ1-5; D uncertain. Germline lookup yields CDR1 SGHTA and CDR2 FQGNSA. The CDR3 is 15 residues long. Trimming took off 4 bases at V and 7 bases at J, with 17 bases between the two ends. CDR3 sequence reads: CASSSSGRPNQPQHF. CDR3 nucleotide sequence: TGTGCCAGCAGCTCCTCCGGCAGGCCAAACCAGCCCCAGCATTTT.

This clonotype has ten or more counts. The genes are TRBV20-1 and TRBJ2-1; 10 bases agree with TRBD2. Germline trimming cut 6 bases from V and 10 bases from J; bases unmatched to any gene: 15. The CDR3 extends over 15 amino acids. Germline lookup yields CDR1 DFQATT and CDR2 SNEGSKA (reference sequence). CDR3 DNA: TGCAGTGCCCTCCCACTAGCGGGGTACGTGGACGAGCAGTTCTTC. Its translation is CSALPLAGYVDEQFF.

This clonotype was detected a few times. The chain recombines TRBV6-1 with TRBJ2-1; no reliable D call. The germline V gene has CDR1 MNHNS and CDR2 SASEGT. Trimming took 10 bases from V and 5 from J, leaving 15 bases between them. CDR3 length: 13 amino acids. The chain's CDR3 is CAIGFNQDNEQFF. As DNA, the CDR3 is TGTGCCATCGGGTTTAATCAAGACAATGAGCAGTTCTTC.

This clonotype has a count of ten or more. J is TRBJ2-1 and V is TRBV29-1; D may be TRBD2 (7 bases). Trimming took 3 bases from V and 6 from J, leaving 9 bases between them. CDR1 SQVTM and CDR2 ANQGSEA come from the germline V gene. CDR3 length: 12 residues. The CDR3 nucleotides are TGCAGCGTTGATAGGGGGGGCAATGAGCAGTTCTTC. It yields the protein CSVDRGGNEQFF.